These 23 T cell receptor beta chains were all obtained from the same sample, sequenced in a study of T-cell memory formation after mild COVID-19 (dated by TCRdb to about 2021). Library creation used 5' RACE. TCRdb names Illumina NovaSeq 6000 as the instrument used. TCRdb handled the public reads itself, with Q25 trimming in fastp and clone calling in MiXCR, and kept productive beta chains. CDR3 protein sequences are deduplicated, and each keeps its most common genes and DNA. Across this sample there are roughly 450,000 distinct CDR3 sequences, with 18% seen only once. The ten largest clonotypes hold more than 9% of the sample. Material for sequencing was PBMCs or a T cell subset sorted from them (not recorded which). The source is an adult woman who had mild COVID-19 (a few samples of this study predate the infection). The sample titles of this study are shuffled in the database, so cell type and time point are left out; the donor was told from shared clones.

The chain recombines TRBV14 with TRBJ2-1; 7 nucleotides line up with TRBD1. V lost 4 bases to trimming and J lost 5 bases; unmatched junction nucleotides: 8. This CDR3 is 15 amino acids long. Germline CDR1 SGHDN, CDR2 FVKESK. The CDR3 DNA follows: TGTGCCAGCAGCCGGAGACAGGGTCAGAACAATGAGCAGTTCTTC. Encoded protein: CASSRRQGQNNEQFF.

The rearrangement joins TRBV3-1 to TRBJ2-3, with D possibly called TRBD1 or TRBD2 (5 bases each). V gave up 4 bases and J gave up 12 bases, with 14 bases separating them. The CDR3 length is 12 residues. CDR1 is LGHDT, CDR2 YNNKEL, per germline (reference sequence). This CDR3 is CASSLKGTPQYF. The DNA of the CDR3 is TGTGCCAGCAGCCTTAAGGGGACCCCCCAGTATTTT.

J is TRBJ1-2 and V is TRBV21-1; the table gives TRBD1 as D, unverified against the DNA. TRBV21-1 is a pseudogene. The CDR3 is 14 amino acids. CDR3 in DNA: TGTGCCAGCAGCAAAGTACAGACAGTCTATGGCTACACCTTC. This encodes CASSKVQTVYGYTF.

This clonotype was seen a handful of times. This chain connects TRBV27 to TRBJ2-7, with 8 bases lining up with TRBD2. Germline trimming cut 3 bases from V and 2 bases from J; bases unmatched to any gene: 3. The CDR3 is 14 residues long. Germline CDR1 and CDR2: MNHEY and SMNVEV (reference sequence). This CDR3 is CASSFGGAAYEQYF. The CDR3 DNA sequence: TGTGCCAGCAGTTTCGGGGGGGCTGCCTACGAGCAGTACTTC.

The rearrangement links TRBV29-1 to TRBJ1-1, with D possibly matching TRBD1 (6 bases). The germline V gene has CDR1 SQVTM and CDR2 ANQGSEA. The CDR3 loop spans 14 amino acids. The V gene lost 3 bases and the J gene lost 4 bases, with 15 bases spanning the gap. The CDR3 DNA is TGCAGCGTTGATCGTACAGGGCGAGGCACTGAAGCTTTCTTT. This gives the protein CSVDRTGRGTEAFF.

The chain links TRBV7-9 to TRBJ2-5; TRBD2 agrees at 12 bases. The CDR3 is 14 residues long. The junction had 2 bases not matched to a gene; V was cut back by 6 bases and J by 3 bases. Germline V gene data show CDR1 as SEHNR and CDR2 as FQNEAQ (reference sequence). The CDR3 DNA sequence: TGTGCCAGCAGACGGACTAGCGGGGAAGAGACCCAGTACTTC. Translating gives CASRRTSGEETQYF.

V and J are TRBV12-3 or TRBV12-4 and TRBJ2-7, with 9 bases aligning to TRBD2. The CDR3 runs 14 residues. V lost 3 bases, J lost 5 bases, and 5 bases stayed unmatched. CDR3 sequence reads: CASSFSGSLHEQYF. In DNA, the CDR3 is TGTGCCAGCAGTTTTAGCGGGAGTCTACACGAGCAGTACTTC.

This clonotype was picked up a small number of times. The J gene is TRBJ2-7, the V gene TRBV7-9; D gene uncertain. Between the trimmed V and J ends, which lost 9 bases and 0 bases, there was a span of 15 bases. The CDR3 is 14 residues long. The germline CDR1 and CDR2 sequences are SEHNR and FQNEAQ (reference sequence). CDR3 in DNA: TGTGCCAGTCGACTGAGCGAGAGCTCCTACGAGCAGTACTTC. It translates to CASRLSESSYEQYF.

This clonotype was picked up a small number of times. The rearrangement joins TRBV7-9 to TRBJ2-2; D uncertain. Deletions cut 3 bases from V and 0 bases from J, with 8 bases between. The CDR3 extends over 15 amino acids. Germline-derived CDR1 and CDR2 are SEHNR and FQNEAQ (reference sequence). CDR3 sequence: CASSLVQSNTGELFF. As DNA, the CDR3 is TGTGCCAGCAGCTTGGTTCAATCGAACACCGGGGAGCTGTTTTTT.

The table lists this clonotype with a few counts. The chain combines TRBV2 with TRBJ1-3; D call uncertain. Per germline, CDR1 SNHLY and CDR2 FYNNEI. This CDR3 contains 13 residues. Trimming took off 11 bases at V and 4 bases at J, with 15 bases between the two ends. The CDR3 DNA reads as TGTGCCGCACCGCCGGCTTTCGGAAACACCATATATTTT. Translation: CAAPPAFGNTIYF.

The chain links TRBV7-9 to TRBJ2-7; no clear D gene. V lost 2 bases and J 4 bases, leaving 9 bases between the germline ends. The germline V gene encodes CDR1 SEHNR and CDR2 FQNEAQ (reference sequence). The CDR3 loop spans 13 amino acids. The CDR3 region is CASSLSDGYEQYF. CDR3 in DNA: TGTGCCAGCAGCTTAAGCGACGGGTACGAGCAGTACTTC. The entire variable domain, with the rest obtained from reference TRBV7-9 and TRBJ2-7, is as follows: DTGVSQNPRHKITKRGQNVTFRCDPISEHNRLYWYRQTLGQGPEFLTYFQNEAQLEKSRLLSDRFSAERPKGSFSTLEIQRTEQGDSAMYLCASSLSDGYEQYFGPGTRLTVT.

This clonotype was observed a few times. The chain employs TRBV9 and TRBJ2-2, with unresolved D. Deletions cut 1 base from V and 9 bases from J, with 10 bases between. Germline V CDR1 and CDR2: SGDLS, YYNGEE. The CDR3 is 13 residues long. CDR3 residues: CASSVSVARELFF. The CDR3 bases are TGTGCCAGCAGCGTATCGGTGGCCAGGGAGCTGTTTTTT.

The chain has TRBV7-8 and TRBJ1-1; D perhaps matches TRBD1 (5 bases). Germline CDR1 and CDR2: SGHVS and FQNEAQ. Trimming pared 5 bases from V and 4 bases from J, leaving 14 bases between. The CDR3 sequence is 14 residues long. CDR3 DNA sequence: TGTGCCAGCAGCAGCAGGGCCGTCCCCACTGAAGCTTTCTTT. Translated, it gives CASSSRAVPTEAFF.

This clonotype was counted many times. The chain has TRBV7-8 and TRBJ1-1, with D unclear. The V end was cut by 5 bases, the J end by 1 base, with 11 bases between. Germline-derived CDR1 and CDR2 are SGHVS and FQNEAQ. CDR3 length: 14 amino acids. The CDR3 DNA reads as TGTGCCAGCAGCCCCCGCGAAGGGAACACTGAAGCTTTCTTT. Encoded protein: CASSPREGNTEAFF. The complete variable domain, with remaining parts taken from reference TRBV7-8 and TRBJ1-1, reads GAGVSQSPRYKVAKRGQDVALRCDPISGHVSLFWYQQALGQGPEFLTYFQNEAQLDKSGLPSDRFFAERPEGSVSTLKIQRTQQEDSAVYLCASSPREGNTEAFFGQGTRLTVV.

The rearrangement uses TRBV11-3 and TRBJ2-1; D is unresolved. Germline V lookup: CDR1 SGHNT, CDR2 YENEEA. Trimming stripped 5 bases from V and 8 bases from J, with 19 bases between. This CDR3 is built from 15 residues. CDR3 in amino acids: CASSEPGPPHHEQFF. CDR3 DNA: TGTGCCAGCAGCGAACCGGGCCCACCCCACCATGAGCAGTTCTTC.

The V gene is TRBV10-2, the J gene TRBJ2-1, with 10 bases that match TRBD1. J lost 6 bases, V lost 7 bases, and 6 bases had no gene match. The germline V gene has CDR1 WSHSY and CDR2 SAAADI. The CDR3 is made up of 14 amino acids. The CDR3 DNA follows: TGCGCCAGCATTCGACAGGGGGCAGGCAATGAGCAGTTCTTC. Amino acid sequence: CASIRQGAGNEQFF.

The rearrangement links TRBV28 to TRBJ2-2, with D tentatively TRBD2 (7 bases). Trimming stripped 8 bases from V and 6 bases from J, with 16 bases between. Germline V gene sequence: CDR1 MDHEN, CDR2 SYDVKM. The CDR3 runs 14 residues. CDR3 sequence (DNA): TGTGCCAGCGGGGGGGGGCCGAATCCCGGGGAGCTGTTTTTT. Amino acids: CASGGGPNPGELFF.

This clonotype occurred a few times. The chain links TRBV15 to TRBJ2-5, with 9 bases identical to TRBD1. This CDR3 is 15 amino acids long. Germline V gene data show CDR1 as LNHNV and CDR2 as YYDKDF (reference sequence). Trimming at V came to 2 bases and at J to 2 bases, leaving 3 bases not matched to a gene. The CDR3 coding sequence is TGTGCCACCAGCAGAAAGGGACAGGGACAAGAGACCCAGTACTTC. It is translated as CATSRKGQGQETQYF.

This rearrangement joins TRBV7-8 to TRBJ2-2; D is undetermined. V shed 3 bases and J shed 6 bases, with 11 bases lying between them. The CDR3 runs 14 residues. In germline, CDR1 is SGHVS, CDR2 FQNEAQ. CDR3 DNA: TGTGCCAGCAGCTTGAAACGGTTCCCCGGGGAGCTGTTTTTT. This codes for CASSLKRFPGELFF. Combining the CDR3 with reference TRBV7-8 and TRBJ2-2 gives the whole variable domain GAGVSQSPRYKVAKRGQDVALRCDPISGHVSLFWYQQALGQGPEFLTYFQNEAQLDKSGLPSDRFFAERPEGSVSTLKIQRTQQEDSAVYLCASSLKRFPGELFFGEGSRLTVL.

Ten or more counts support this clonotype. J is TRBJ2-7 and V is TRBV5-1, with 7 bases that match TRBD1. The length of the CDR3 is 14 residues. The V gene's germline CDR1 is SGHRS and CDR2 YFSETQ. The junction had 3 bases not matched to a gene; V was cut back by 0 bases and J by 3 bases. CDR3 region: CASSLGTGNYEQYF. CDR3 DNA sequence: TGCGCCAGCAGCTTGGGGACAGGCAACTACGAGCAGTACTTC.

There are a few counts of this clonotype. The rearrangement uses TRBV29-1 and TRBJ1-3; D is unclear. V shed 0 bases and J shed 10 bases, with 10 bases lying between them. CDR1 and CDR2 from the germline V gene are SQVTM and ANQGSEA. CDR3 length equals 12 residues. The DNA of the CDR3 is TGCAGCGTTGAAGAGCCGGGCGCGACCATATATTTT. It is translated as CSVEEPGATIYF.

This clonotype was seen more than once but under ten times. The rearrangement links TRBV12-3 or TRBV12-4 to TRBJ1-2, with D hard to call. V was pared by 5 bases and J by 4 bases, with 11 bases between. The CDR3 totals 13 residues. The CDR3 reads CASSPQSLYGYTF. The CDR3 DNA reads TGTGCCAGCAGTCCACAGAGCCTCTATGGCTACACCTTC.

This clonotype was seen a handful of times. V usage is TRBV5-5 and J usage is TRBJ2-5, with a tentative D call TRBD2 (5 bases). V lost 2 bases to trimming and J lost 5 bases, with 13 bases between them. The V gene's germline CDR1 is SGHKS and CDR2 YYEKEE (reference sequence). There are 14 residues in the CDR3. The CDR3 here is CASSLLVNSETQYF. The CDR3 DNA follows: TGTGCCAGCAGCTTACTAGTAAATAGTGAGACCCAGTACTTC. The complete variable domain, with remaining parts taken from reference TRBV5-5 and TRBJ2-5, reads DAGVTQSPTHLIKTRGQQVTLRCSPISGHKSVSWYQQVLGQGPQFIFQYYEKEERGRGNFPDRFSARQFPNYSSELNVNALLLGDSALYLCASSLLVNSETQYFGPGTRLLVL.